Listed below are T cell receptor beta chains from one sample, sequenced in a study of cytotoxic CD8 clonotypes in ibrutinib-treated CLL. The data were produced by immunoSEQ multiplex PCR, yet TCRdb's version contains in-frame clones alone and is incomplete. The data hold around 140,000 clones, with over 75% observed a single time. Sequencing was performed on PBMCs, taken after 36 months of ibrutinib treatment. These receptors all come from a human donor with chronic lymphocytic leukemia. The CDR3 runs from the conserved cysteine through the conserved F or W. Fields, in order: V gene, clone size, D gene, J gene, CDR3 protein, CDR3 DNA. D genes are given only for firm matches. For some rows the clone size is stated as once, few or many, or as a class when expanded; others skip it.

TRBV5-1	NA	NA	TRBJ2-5	CASSLAAAETQYF	TGCGCCAGCAGCTTGGCTGCAGCAGAGACCCAGTACTTC
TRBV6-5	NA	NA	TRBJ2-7	CASSYSGRAEQYF	TGTGCCAGCAGTTACTCGGGCAGGGCCGAGCAGTACTTC
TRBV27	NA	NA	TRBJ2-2	CASSFQRNTGELFF	TGTGCCAGCAGTTTCCAGAGGAACACCGGGGAGCTGTTTTTT
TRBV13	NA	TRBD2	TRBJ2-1	CASSSTSGSDSYNEQFF	TGTGCCAGCAGCTCGACCAGCGGGAGTGACTCCTACAATGAGCAGTTCTTC
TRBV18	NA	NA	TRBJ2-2	CASSGAPSTGELFF	TGTGCCAGCTCAGGAGCCCCGAGCACCGGGGAGCTGTTTTTT
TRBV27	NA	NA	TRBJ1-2	CASKTGHSGYGYTF	TGTGCCAGCAAAACGGGACATTCGGGCTATGGCTACACCTTC
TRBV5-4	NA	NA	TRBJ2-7	CASSLTGTKYEQYF	TGTGCCAGCAGCTTGACAGGGACTAAGTACGAGCAGTACTTC
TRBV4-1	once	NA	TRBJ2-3	CASSHRGSSPTDTQYF	TGCGCCAGCAGCCACCGCGGTTCCTCCCCCACAGATACGCAGTATTTT
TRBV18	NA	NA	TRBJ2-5	CASSPRNQETQYF	TGTGCCAGCTCCCCCAGGAACCAAGAGACCCAGTACTTC
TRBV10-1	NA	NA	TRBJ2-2	CASSGINTGELFF	TGCGCCAGCAGCGGGATTAACACCGGGGAGCTGTTTTTT
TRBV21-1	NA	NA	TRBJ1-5	CASSKGAPGPGVRSNQPQHF	TGTGCCAGCAGCAAAGGTGCGCCGGGACCCGGAGTTAGGAGCAATCAGCCCCAGCATTTT
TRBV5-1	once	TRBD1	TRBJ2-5	CASRFWTGQETQYF	TGCGCCAGCAGATTCTGGACAGGGCAAGAGACCCAGTACTTC
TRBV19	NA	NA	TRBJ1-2	CAGSPRTVSVHGYTF	TGTGCCGGTAGTCCCCGGACAGTTAGCGTACATGGCTACACCTTC
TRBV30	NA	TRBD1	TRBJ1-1	CAWSLRQGRNTEAFF	TGTGCCTGGAGTCTTCGACAGGGGCGGAACACTGAAGCTTTCTTT
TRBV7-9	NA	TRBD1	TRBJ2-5	CASSLGDRGKQETQYF	TGTGCCAGCAGCTTAGGGGACAGGGGGAAACAAGAGACCCAGTACTTC
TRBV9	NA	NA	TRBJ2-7	CASSVDTRREQYF	TGTGCCAGCAGCGTAGACACCCGTAGGGAGCAGTACTTC
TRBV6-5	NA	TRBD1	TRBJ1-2	CASRRTGARLTF	TGTGCCAGCAGAAGGACAGGGGCGAGGCTCACCTTC
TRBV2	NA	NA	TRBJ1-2	CASNPWGANYGYTF	TGTGCCAGCAACCCCTGGGGGGCTAACTATGGCTACACCTTC
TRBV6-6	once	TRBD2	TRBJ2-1	CASSRGGVYNEQFF	TGTGCCAGCAGCCGCGGGGGGGTTTACAATGAGCAGTTCTTC
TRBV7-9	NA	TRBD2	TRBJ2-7	CASSIKRDHYEQYF	TGTGCCAGCAGCATAAAGCGGGACCACTACGAGCAGTACTTC
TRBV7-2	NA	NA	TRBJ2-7	CASSLKGTYEQYF	TGTGCCAGCAGCTTAAAGGGCACCTACGAGCAGTACTTC
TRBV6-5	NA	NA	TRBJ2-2	CASRPPAGGELFF	TGTGCCAGCAGGCCGCCGGCGGGCGGGGAGCTGTTTTTT
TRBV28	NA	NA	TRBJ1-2	CASSILQVDYGYTF	TGTGCCAGCAGTATCCTACAGGTAGACTATGGCTACACCTTC
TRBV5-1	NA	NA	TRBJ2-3	CASSLTGGGRTDTQYF	TGCGCCAGCAGCTTGACAGGAGGGGGGCGCACAGATACGCAGTATTTT
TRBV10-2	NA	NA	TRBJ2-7	CASSGWQGLSEQYF	TGCGCCAGCAGTGGATGGCAGGGGTTGAGCGAGCAGTACTTC
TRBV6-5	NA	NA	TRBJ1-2	CASSYWQGGGYTF	TGTGCCAGCAGTTACTGGCAGGGTGGTGGCTACACCTTC
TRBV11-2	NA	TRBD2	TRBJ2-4	CASSFGLTSLAKNIQYF	TGTGCCAGCAGCTTTGGTTTGACTAGCTTAGCCAAAAACATTCAGTACTTC
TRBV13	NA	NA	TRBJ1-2	CASSLQGFYGYTF	TGTGCCAGCAGCTTACAGGGCTTCTATGGCTACACCTTC
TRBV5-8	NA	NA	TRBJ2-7	CASSLPSAGEQYF	TGTGCCAGCAGCTTGCCCTCGGCGGGAGAGCAGTACTTC
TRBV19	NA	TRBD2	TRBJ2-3	CASSTGLAVDTQYF	TGTGCCAGTAGTACGGGACTAGCCGTAGATACGCAGTATTTT
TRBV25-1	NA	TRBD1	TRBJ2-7	CASSPTGVYEQYF	TGTGCCAGCAGTCCAACAGGGGTCTACGAGCAGTACTTC
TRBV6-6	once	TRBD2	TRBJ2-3	CASKLAGASTDTQYF	TGTGCCAGCAAGTTAGCGGGAGCTAGCACAGATACGCAGTATTTT
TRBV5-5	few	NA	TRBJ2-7	CASSRTYEQYF	TGTGCCAGCAGCAGAACGTACGAGCAGTACTTC
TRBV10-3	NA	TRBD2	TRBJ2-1	CARSPRLAGALYNEQFF	TGTGCCCGCTCCCCCCGTCTAGCGGGTGCCCTTTACAATGAGCAGTTCTTC
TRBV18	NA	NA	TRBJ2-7	CASSPQTFRGYEQYF	TGTGCCAGCTCACCACAGACTTTCCGCGGCTACGAGCAGTACTTC
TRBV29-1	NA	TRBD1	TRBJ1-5	CSVSGTDNQPQHF	TGCAGCGTTTCGGGGACAGACAATCAGCCCCAGCATTTT
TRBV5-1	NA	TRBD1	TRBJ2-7	CASSHTAGTGDYEQYF	TGCGCCAGCAGCCATACAGCCGGGACAGGGGACTACGAGCAGTACTTC
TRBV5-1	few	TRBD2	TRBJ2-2	CASSPAGSGADTGELFF	TGCGCCAGCAGCCCGGCTGGAAGCGGGGCCGACACCGGGGAGCTGTTTTTT
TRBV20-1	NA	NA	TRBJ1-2	CSARDAYGYTF	TGCAGTGCTAGAGACGCCTATGGCTACACCTTC
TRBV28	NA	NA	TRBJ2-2	CASSFNRVSAGELFF	TGTGCCAGCAGTTTCAACAGGGTATCGGCCGGGGAGCTGTTTTTT
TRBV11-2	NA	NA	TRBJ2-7	CASSPNRYSYEQYF	TGTGCCAGCAGCCCGAACAGGTACTCCTACGAGCAGTACTTC
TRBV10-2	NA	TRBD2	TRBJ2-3	CASSELRGGLADTQYF	TGCGCCAGCAGTGAGTTGCGCGGGGGTCTCGCAGATACGCAGTATTTT
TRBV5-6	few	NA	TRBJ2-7	CASSLRQTYEQYF	TGTGCCAGCAGCTTGAGACAGACCTACGAGCAGTACTTC
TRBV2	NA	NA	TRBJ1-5	CASSAQGGGNQPQHF	TGTGCCAGCAGCGCCCAGGGCGGCGGGAATCAGCCCCAGCATTTT
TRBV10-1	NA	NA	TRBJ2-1	CASSDGSLDYNEQFF	TGCGCCAGCAGTGACGGCAGTTTGGACTACAATGAGCAGTTCTTC
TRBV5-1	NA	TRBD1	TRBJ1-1	CASSPRTGRMNTEAFF	TGCGCCAGCAGCCCACGGACAGGGAGGATGAACACTGAAGCTTTCTTT
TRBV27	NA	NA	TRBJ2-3	CASSTRRGDTQYF	TGTGCCAGCAGTACCCGAAGGGGAGATACGCAGTATTTT
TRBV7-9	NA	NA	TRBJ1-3	CASSLGNTIYF	TGTGCCAGCAGCTTAGGAAACACCATATATTTT